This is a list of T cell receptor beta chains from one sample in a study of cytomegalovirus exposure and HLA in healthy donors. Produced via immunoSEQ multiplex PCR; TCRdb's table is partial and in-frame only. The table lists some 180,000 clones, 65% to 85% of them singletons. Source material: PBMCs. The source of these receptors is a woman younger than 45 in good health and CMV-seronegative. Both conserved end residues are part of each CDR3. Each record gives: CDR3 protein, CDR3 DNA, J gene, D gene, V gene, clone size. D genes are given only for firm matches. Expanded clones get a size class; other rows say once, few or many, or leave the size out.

CASSHRGENYGYTF,TGTGCCAGCAGTCACAGGGGTGAAAACTATGGCTACACCTTC,TRBJ1-2,TRBD1,TRBV6-5,NA
CATSRANTDTQYF,TGTGCCACCAGCAGAGCCAACACAGATACGCAGTATTTT,TRBJ2-3,NA,TRBV15,NA
CASSLSSQGAEAFF,TGTGCCAGCAGTTTATCAAGTCAGGGGGCTGAAGCTTTCTTT,TRBJ1-1,TRBD1,TRBV27,NA
CASSHNDRADGYPF,TGTGCCAGCAGTCACAACGACAGGGCGGATGGCTACCCCTTC,TRBJ1-2,TRBD1,TRBV6-6,few
CASSQATSGGDEQFF,TGCGCCAGCAGCCAAGCGACTAGCGGGGGGGATGAGCAGTTCTTC,TRBJ2-1,TRBD2,TRBV4-1,NA
CSGLASSTGELFF,TGCAGCGGACTAGCGTCGAGCACCGGGGAGCTGTTTTTT,TRBJ2-2,TRBD2,TRBV29-1,NA
CASSFPSGVSTDTQYF,TGTGCCAGCAGCTTTCCCAGCGGGGTTAGCACAGATACGCAGTATTTT,TRBJ2-3,TRBD2,TRBV7-9,NA
CATAGAADTQYF,TGTGCCACCGCAGGGGCGGCAGATACGCAGTATTTT,TRBJ2-3,NA,TRBV19,few
CASRPRTSGYNEQFF,TGTGCCAGCAGGCCCCGGACTAGCGGATACAATGAGCAGTTCTTC,TRBJ2-1,TRBD2,TRBV28,NA
CASSMGGQGPYEQYF,TGTGCCAGCTCAATGGGGGGACAGGGACCCTACGAGCAGTACTTC,TRBJ2-7,TRBD1,TRBV18,NA
CAWKTRRLTSGGAYNEQFF,TGTGCCTGGAAGACCCGAAGATTGACTAGCGGGGGGGCTTACAATGAGCAGTTCTTC,TRBJ2-1,TRBD2,TRBV30,NA
CASSQDPQGSGNTIYF,TGTGCCAGCAGCCAAGACCCACAGGGCTCTGGAAACACCATATATTTT,TRBJ1-3,NA,TRBV4-2,NA
CASSLRADRVAYEQYF,TGTGCCAGCAGCTTAAGGGCCGACAGGGTTGCCTACGAGCAGTACTTC,TRBJ2-7,TRBD1,TRBV11-3,NA
CATSRDLGAWIQYF,TGTGCCACCAGCAGAGATTTAGGAGCTTGGATTCAGTACTTC,TRBJ2-4,NA,TRBV15,NA
CASMEGGPHYEQYF,TGTGCCAGTATGGAAGGGGGCCCTCACTACGAGCAGTACTTC,TRBJ2-7,TRBD1,TRBV19,few
CASSPALANTEAFF,TGTGCCAGCAGCCCTGCCTTAGCGAACACTGAAGCTTTCTTT,TRBJ1-1,NA,TRBV14,NA
CASSRLARQETQYF,TGTGCCAGCAGCAGACTAGCGAGACAAGAGACCCAGTACTTC,TRBJ2-5,TRBD2,TRBV7-8,NA
CASSLSGRAGRETQYF,TGTGCCAGCAGTTTATCGGGCAGGGCAGGGCGGGAGACCCAGTACTTC,TRBJ2-5,NA,TRBV28,NA
CSSIPRLESYNEQFF,TGCAGCTCCATTCCGAGACTAGAGAGCTACAATGAGCAGTTCTTC,TRBJ2-1,NA,TRBV29-1,few
CAWSVDRGSYNEQFF,TGTGCCTGGAGTGTAGACAGGGGGTCCTACAATGAGCAGTTCTTC,TRBJ2-1,TRBD1,TRBV30,NA
CASSSRDRGHMIGNQPQHF,TGCGCCAGCAGCTCGAGGGACAGGGGGCACATGATAGGCAATCAGCCCCAGCATTTT,TRBJ1-5,TRBD1,TRBV5-1,few
CASSHFSPSGLHYEQYF,TGTGCCAGCAGCCATTTTAGCCCGTCTGGACTCCACTACGAGCAGTACTTC,TRBJ2-7,NA,TRBV11-2,NA
CALGQRALDEQYF,TGTGCCCTCGGCCAGCGGGCCCTTGACGAGCAGTACTTC,TRBJ2-7,NA,TRBV10-3,NA